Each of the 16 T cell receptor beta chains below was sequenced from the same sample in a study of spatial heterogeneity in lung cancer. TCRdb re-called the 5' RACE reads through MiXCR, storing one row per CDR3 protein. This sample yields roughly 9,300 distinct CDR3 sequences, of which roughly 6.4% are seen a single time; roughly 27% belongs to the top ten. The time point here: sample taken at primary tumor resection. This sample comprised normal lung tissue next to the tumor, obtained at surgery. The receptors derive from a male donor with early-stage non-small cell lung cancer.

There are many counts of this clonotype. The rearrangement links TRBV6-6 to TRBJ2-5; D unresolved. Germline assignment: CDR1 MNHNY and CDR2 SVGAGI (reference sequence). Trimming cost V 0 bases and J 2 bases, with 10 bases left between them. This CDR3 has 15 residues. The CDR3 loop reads CASSYSTEGQETQYF. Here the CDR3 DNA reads TGTGCCAGCAGTTACTCGACTGAAGGGCAAGAGACCCAGTACTTC.

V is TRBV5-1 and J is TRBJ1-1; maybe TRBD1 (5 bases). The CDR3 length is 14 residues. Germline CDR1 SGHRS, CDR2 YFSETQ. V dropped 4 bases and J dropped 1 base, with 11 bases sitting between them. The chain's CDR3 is CASSPGTTNTEAFF. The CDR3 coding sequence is TGCGCCAGCAGCCCAGGGACTACGAACACTGAAGCTTTCTTT.

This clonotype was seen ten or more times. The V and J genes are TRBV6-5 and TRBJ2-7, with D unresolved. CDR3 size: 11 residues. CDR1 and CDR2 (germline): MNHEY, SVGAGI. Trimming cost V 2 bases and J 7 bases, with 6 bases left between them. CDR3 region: CASSYMLEQYF. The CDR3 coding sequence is TGTGCCAGCAGTTACATGTTAGAGCAGTACTTC.

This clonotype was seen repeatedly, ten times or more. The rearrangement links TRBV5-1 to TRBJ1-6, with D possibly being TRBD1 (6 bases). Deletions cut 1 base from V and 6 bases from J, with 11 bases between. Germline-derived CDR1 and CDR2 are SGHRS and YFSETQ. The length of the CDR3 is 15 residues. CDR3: CASSLTGTSNSPLHF. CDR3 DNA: TGCGCCAGCAGCTTGACCGGGACAAGTAATTCACCCCTCCACTTT.

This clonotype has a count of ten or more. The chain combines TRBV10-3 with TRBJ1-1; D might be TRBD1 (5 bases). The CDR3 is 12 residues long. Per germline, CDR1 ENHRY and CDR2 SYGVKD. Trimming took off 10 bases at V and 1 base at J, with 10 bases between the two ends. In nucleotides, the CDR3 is TGTGCCAATCGGGGGGAGAACACTGAAGCTTTCTTT. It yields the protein CANRGENTEAFF.

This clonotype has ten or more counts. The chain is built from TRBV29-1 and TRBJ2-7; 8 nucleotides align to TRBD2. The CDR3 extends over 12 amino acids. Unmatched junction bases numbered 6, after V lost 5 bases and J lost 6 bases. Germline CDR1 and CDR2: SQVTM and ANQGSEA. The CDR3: CSVRSGSPEQYF. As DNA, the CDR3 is TGCAGCGTTAGGAGCGGGAGCCCCGAGCAGTACTTC.

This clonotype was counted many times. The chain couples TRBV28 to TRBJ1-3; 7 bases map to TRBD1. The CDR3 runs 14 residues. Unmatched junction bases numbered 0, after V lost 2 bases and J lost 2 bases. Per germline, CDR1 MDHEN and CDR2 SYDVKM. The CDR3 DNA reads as TGTGCCAGCAGTTTAGACAGGGCTGGAAACACCATATATTTT. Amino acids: CASSLDRAGNTIYF.

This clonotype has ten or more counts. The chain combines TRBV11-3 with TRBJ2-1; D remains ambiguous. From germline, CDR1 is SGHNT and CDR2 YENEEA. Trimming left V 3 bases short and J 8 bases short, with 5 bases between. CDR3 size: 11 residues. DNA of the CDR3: TGTGCCAGCAGCTTTGGGGATGAGCAGTTCTTC. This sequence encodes CASSFGDEQFF.

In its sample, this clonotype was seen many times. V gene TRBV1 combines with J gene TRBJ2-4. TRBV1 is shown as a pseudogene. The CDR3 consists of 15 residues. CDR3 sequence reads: CTSSQDELAKNIQYF. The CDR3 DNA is TGCACCAGCAGCCAAGATGAGCTTGCCAAAAACATTCAGTACTTC.

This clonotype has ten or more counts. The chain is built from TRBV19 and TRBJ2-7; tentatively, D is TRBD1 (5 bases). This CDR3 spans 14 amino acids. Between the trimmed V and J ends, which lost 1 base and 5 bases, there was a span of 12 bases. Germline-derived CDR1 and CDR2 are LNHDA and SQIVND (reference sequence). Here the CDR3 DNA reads TGTGCCAGTAGTATAGGACAGCCGCAGGACGAGCAGTACTTC. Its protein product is CASSIGQPQDEQYF.

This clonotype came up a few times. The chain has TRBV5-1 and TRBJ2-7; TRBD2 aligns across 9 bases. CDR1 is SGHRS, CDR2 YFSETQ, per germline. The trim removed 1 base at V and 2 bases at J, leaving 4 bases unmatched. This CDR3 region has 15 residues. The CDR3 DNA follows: TGCGCCAGCAGCTTGAATAGCGGGGGACCCTACGAGCAGTACTTC. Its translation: CASSLNSGGPYEQYF.

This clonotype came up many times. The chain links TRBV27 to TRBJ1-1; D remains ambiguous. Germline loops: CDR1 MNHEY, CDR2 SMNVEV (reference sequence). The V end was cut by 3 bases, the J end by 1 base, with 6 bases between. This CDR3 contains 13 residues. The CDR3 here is CASSFSGNTEAFF. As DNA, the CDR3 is TGTGCCAGCAGTTTTTCCGGGAACACTGAAGCTTTCTTT.

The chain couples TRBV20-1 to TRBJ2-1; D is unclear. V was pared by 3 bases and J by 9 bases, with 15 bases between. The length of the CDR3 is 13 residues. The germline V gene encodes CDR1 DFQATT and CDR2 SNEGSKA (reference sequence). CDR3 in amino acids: CSASSAALLEQFF. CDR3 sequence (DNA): TGCAGTGCTAGTTCGGCCGCGCTGCTTGAGCAGTTCTTC.

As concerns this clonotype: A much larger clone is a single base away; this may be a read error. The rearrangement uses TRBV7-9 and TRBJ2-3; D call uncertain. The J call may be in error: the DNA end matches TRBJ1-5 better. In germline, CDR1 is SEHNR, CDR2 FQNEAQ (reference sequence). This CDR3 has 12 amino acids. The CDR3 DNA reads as TGTGCCAGCAGCTCCTGGGCAGATACGCAGCATTTT. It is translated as CASSSWADTQHF.

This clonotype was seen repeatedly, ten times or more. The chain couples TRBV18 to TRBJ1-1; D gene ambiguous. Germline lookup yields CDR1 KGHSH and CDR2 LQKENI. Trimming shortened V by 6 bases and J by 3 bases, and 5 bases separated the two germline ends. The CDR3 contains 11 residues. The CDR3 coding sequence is TGTGCCAGCTCGCCGGACACTGAAGCTTTCTTT. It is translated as CASSPDTEAFF.

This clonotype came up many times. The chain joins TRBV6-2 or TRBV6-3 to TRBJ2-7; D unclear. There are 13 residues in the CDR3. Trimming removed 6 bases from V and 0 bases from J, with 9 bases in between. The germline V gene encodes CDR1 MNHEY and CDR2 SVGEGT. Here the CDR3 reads CASSRTDSYEQYF. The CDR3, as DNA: TGTGCCAGCAGCCGGACGGACTCCTACGAGCAGTACTTC.